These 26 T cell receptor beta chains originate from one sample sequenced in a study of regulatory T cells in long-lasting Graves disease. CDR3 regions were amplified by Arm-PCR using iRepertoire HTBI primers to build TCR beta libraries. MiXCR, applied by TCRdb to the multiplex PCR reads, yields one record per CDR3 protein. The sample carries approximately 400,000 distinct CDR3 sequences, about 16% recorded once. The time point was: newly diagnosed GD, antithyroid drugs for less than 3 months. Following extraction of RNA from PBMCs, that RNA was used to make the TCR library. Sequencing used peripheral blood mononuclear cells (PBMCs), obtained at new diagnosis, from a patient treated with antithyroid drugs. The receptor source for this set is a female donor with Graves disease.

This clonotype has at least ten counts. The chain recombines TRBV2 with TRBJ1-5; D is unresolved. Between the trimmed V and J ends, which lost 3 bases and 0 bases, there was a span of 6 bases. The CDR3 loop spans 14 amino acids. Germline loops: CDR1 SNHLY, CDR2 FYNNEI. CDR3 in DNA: TGTGCCAGCAGTGACAGGAATAGCAATCAGCCCCAGCATTTT. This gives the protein CASSDRNSNQPQHF.

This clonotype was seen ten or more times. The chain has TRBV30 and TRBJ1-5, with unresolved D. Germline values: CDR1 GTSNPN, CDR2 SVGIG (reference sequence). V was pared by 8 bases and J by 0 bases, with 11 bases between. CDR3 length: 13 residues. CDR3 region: CASGRSSNQPQHF. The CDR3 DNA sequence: TGTGCCAGCGGAAGATCTAGCAATCAGCCCCAGCATTTT.

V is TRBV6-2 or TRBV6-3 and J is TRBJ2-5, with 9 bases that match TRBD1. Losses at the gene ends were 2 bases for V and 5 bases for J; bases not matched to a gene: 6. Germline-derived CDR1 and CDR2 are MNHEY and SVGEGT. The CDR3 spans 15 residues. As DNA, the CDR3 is TGTGCCAGCAGTTACGGTACAGGGGGCGGGGAGACCCAGTACTTC. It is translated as CASSYGTGGGETQYF.

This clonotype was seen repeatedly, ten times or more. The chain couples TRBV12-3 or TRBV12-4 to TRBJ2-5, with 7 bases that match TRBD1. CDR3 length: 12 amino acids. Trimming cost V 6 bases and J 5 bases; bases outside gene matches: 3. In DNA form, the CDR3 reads TGTGCCAGCAGGACGACAGGGGAGACCCAGTACTTC. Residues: CASRTTGETQYF.

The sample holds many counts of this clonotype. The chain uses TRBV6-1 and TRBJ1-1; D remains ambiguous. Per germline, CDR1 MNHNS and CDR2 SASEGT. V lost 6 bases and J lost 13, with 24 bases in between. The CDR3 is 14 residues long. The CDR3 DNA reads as TGTGCCAGCAGCCCCGTATATTCGGGCAGCCGAATTTTCTTT. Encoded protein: CASSPVYSGSRIFF.

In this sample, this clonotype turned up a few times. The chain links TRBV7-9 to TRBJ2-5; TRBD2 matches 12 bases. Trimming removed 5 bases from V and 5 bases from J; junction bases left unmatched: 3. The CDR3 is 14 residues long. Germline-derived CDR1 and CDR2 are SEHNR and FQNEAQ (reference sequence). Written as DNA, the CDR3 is TGTGCCAGCAGCCGGACTAGCGGGGCCGAGACCCAGTACTTC. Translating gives CASSRTSGAETQYF.

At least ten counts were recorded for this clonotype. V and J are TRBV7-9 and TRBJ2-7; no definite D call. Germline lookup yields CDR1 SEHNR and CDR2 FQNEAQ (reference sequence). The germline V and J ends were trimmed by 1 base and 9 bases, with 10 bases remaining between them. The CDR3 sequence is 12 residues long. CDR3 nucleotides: TGTGCCAGCAGCTTAGGCGTTATCGTGCAGTACTTC. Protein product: CASSLGVIVQYF.

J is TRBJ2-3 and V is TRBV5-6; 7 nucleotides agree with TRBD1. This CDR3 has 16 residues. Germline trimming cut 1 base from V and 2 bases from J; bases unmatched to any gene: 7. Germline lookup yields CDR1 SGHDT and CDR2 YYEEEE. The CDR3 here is CASSLLTGQNTDTQYF. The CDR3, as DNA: TGTGCCAGCAGCTTGCTAACGGGACAGAACACAGATACGCAGTATTTT. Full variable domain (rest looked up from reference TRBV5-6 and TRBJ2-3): DAGVTQSPTHLIKTRGQQVTLRCSPKSGHDTVSWYQQALGQGPQFIFQYYEEEERQRGNFPDRFSGHQFPNYSSELNVNALLLGDSALYLCASSLLTGQNTDTQYFGPGTRLTVL.

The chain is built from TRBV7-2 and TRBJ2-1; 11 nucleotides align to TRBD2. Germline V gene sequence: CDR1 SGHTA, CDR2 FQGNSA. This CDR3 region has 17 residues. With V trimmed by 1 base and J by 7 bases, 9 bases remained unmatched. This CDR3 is CASSLVMLAGGGNEQFF. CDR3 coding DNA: TGTGCCAGCAGCTTAGTCATGCTAGCGGGAGGTGGGAATGAGCAGTTCTTC. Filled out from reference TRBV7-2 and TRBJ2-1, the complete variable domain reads GAGVSQSPSNKVTEKGKDVELRCDPISGHTALYWYRQSLGQGLEFLIYFQGNSAPDKSGLPSDRFSAERTGGSVSTLTIQRTQQEDSAVYLCASSLVMLAGGGNEQFFGPGTRLTVL.

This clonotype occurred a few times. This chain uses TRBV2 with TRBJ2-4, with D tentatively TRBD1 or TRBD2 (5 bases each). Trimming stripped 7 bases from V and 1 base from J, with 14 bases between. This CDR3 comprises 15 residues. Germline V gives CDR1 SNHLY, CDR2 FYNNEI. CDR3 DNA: TGTGCCAGCAAGTCTCCAGGGACGGCCAAAAACATTCAGTACTTC. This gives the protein CASKSPGTAKNIQYF.

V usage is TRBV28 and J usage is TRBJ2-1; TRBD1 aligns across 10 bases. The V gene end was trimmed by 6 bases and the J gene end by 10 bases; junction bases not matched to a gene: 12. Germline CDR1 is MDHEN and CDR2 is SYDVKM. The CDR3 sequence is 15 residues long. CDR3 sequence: CASSIKPGQGNEQFF. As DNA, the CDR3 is TGTGCCAGCAGCATCAAGCCGGGACAGGGGAACGAGCAGTTCTTC.

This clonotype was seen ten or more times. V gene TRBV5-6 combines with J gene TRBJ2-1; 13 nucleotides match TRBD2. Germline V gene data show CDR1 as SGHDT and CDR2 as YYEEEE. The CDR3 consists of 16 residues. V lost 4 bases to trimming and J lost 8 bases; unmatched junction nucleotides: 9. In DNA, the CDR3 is TGTGCCAGCAGCACCGGGACTAGCGGGGTATACGATGAGCAGTTCTTC. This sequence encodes CASSTGTSGVYDEQFF.

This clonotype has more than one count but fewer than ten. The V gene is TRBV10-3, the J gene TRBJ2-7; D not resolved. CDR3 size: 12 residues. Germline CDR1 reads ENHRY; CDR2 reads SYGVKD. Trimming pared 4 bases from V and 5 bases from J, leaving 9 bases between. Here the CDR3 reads CAISVTIDEQYF. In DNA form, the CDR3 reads TGTGCCATCAGTGTGACGATTGACGAGCAGTACTTC.

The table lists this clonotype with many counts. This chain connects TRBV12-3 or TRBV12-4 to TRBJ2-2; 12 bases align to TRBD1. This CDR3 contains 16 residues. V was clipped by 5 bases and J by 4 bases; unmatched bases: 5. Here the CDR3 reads CASSLGTGGPTGELFF. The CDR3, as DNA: TGTGCCAGCAGTCTTGGGACAGGGGGCCCCACCGGGGAGCTGTTTTTT.

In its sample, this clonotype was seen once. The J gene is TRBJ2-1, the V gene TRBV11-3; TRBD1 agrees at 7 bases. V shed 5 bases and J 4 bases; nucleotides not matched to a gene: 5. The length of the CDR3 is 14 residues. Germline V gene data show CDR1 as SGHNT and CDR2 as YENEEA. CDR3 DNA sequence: TGTGCCAGCAGCACCCCGGACAGGTACAATGAGCAGTTCTTC. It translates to CASSTPDRYNEQFF. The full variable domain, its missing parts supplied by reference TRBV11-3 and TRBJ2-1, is EAGVVQSPRYKIIEKKQPVAFWCNPISGHNTLYWYLQNLGQGPELLIRYENEEAVDDSQLPKDRFSAERLKGVDSTLKIQPAELGDSAVYLCASSTPDRYNEQFFGPGTRLTVL.

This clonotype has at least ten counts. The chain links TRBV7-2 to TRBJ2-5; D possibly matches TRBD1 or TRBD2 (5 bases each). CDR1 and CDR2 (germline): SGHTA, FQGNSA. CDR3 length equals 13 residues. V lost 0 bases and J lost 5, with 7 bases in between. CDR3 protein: CASSLAREETQYF. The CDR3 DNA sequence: TGTGCCAGCAGCTTAGCCAGGGAGGAGACCCAGTACTTC.

In DNA, the CDR3 is TGTGCCAGCAGCTTCGGACTAGCGGGAGGGCCTGATGAGCAGTTCTTC. Translation: CASSFGLAGGPDEQFF. V is TRBV7-4 and J is TRBJ2-1; 15 positions agree with TRBD2. In germline, CDR1 is SGHVT, CDR2 SQSDAQ. Trimming took 3 bases from V and 8 from J; bases not matched to a gene: 5. The CDR3 contains 16 residues.

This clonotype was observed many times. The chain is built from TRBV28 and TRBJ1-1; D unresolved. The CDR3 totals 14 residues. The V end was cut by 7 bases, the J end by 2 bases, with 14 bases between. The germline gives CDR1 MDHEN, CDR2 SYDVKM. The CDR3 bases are TGTGCCAGCACCCCGGGAGTTACTAACACTGAAGCTTTCTTT. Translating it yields CASTPGVTNTEAFF.

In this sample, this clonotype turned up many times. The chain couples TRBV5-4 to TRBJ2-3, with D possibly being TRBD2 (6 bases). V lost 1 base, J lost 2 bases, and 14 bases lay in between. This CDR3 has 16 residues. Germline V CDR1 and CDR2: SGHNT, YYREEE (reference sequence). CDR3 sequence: CASSLKVGGSTDTQYF. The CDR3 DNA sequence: TGTGCCAGCAGCTTGAAGGTGGGAGGTTCCACAGATACGCAGTATTTT. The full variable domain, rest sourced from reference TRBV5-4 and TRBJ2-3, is ETGVTQSPTHLIKTRGQQVTLRCSSQSGHNTVSWYQQALGQGPQFIFQYYREEENGRGNFPPRFSGLQFPNYSSELNVNALELDDSALYLCASSLKVGGSTDTQYFGPGTRLTVL.

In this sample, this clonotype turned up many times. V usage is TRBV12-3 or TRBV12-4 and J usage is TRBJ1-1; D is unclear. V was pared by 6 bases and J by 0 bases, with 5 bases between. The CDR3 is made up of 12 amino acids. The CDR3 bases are TGTGCCAGCAGACCATTGAACACTGAAGCTTTCTTT. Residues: CASRPLNTEAFF.

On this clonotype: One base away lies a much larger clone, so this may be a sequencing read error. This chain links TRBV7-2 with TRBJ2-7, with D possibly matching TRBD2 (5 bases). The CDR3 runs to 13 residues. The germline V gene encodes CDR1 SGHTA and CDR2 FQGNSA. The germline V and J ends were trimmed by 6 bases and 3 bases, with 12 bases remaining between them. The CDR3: CASREDGIYEQYF. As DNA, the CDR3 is TGTGCCAGCAGGGAGGACGGAATCTACGAGCAGTACTTC.

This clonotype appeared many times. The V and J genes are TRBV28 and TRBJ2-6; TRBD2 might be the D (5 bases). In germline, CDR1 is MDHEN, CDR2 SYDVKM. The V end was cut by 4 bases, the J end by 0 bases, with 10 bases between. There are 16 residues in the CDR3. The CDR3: CASSSPGSSGANVLTF. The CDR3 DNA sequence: TGTGCCAGCAGTTCCCCGGGGAGCTCTGGGGCCAACGTCCTGACTTTC.

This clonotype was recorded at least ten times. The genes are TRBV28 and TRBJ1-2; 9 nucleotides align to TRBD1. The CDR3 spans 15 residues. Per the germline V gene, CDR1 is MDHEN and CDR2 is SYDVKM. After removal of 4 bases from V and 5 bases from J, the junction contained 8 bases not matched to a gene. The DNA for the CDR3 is TGTGCCAGCAGTTCCCCTGGGACAGGGAGGTATGGCTACACCTTC. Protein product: CASSSPGTGRYGYTF.

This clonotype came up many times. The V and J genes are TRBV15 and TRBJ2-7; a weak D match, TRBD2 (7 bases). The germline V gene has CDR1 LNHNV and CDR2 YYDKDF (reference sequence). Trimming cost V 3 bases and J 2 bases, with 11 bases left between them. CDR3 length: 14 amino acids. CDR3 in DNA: TGTGCCACCAGCAGGGGCGGGGGCCCCTACGAGCAGTACTTC. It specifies CATSRGGGPYEQYF. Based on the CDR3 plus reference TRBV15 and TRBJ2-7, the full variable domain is DAMVIQNPRYQVTQFGKPVTLSCSQTLNHNVMYWYQQKSSQAPKLLFHYYDKDFNNEADTPDNFQSRRPNTSFCFLDIRSPGLGDTAMYLCATSRGGGPYEQYFGPGTRLTVT.

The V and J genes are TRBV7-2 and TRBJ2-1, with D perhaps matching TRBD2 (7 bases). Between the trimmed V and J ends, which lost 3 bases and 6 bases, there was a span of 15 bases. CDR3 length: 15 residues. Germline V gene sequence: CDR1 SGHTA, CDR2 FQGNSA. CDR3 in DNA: TGTGCCAGCAGCTTTGGGGGGGGGCCTGGCAATGAGCAGTTCTTC. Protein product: CASSFGGGPGNEQFF.

CDR3 sequence reads: CSVITGGDWRQPQHF. As DNA, the CDR3 is TGCAGCGTGATAACAGGGGGGGATTGGAGGCAGCCCCAGCATTTT. The V gene is TRBV29-1, the J gene TRBJ1-5; 8 bases line up with TRBD1. Looked up from germline, CDR1 is SQVTM and CDR2 is ANQGSEA. This CDR3 has 15 residues. V shed 6 bases and J 7 bases; nucleotides not matched to a gene: 14.